Listed below are T cell receptor beta chains from one sample, sequenced in a study of T cell responses to AZD1222 COVID-19 vaccine. Sequencing was performed with immunoSEQ multiplex PCR; in TCRdb, only in-frame clones are kept and a portion is missing. The sample carries about 150,000 clones, approximately 90% recorded once. Sequences were derived from peripheral blood, sampled 28 days after the second AZD1222 dose. The source of these receptors is an adult who received the AZD1222 COVID-19 vaccine. Each CDR3 is given with its conserved first and last residue. Fields, in order: J gene, D gene, V gene, clone size, CDR3 protein, CDR3 DNA. D genes are given only for firm matches. The listing skips clone size in some rows; elsewhere it reads once, few, many or a size class.

TRBJ2-5	TRBD1	TRBV10-3	once	CAIRPDRGGETQYF	TGTGCCATCAGGCCCGACAGGGGGGGCGAGACCCAGTACTTC
TRBJ1-1	NA	TRBV30	NA	CAWSHGNTEAFF	TGTGCCTGGAGTCATGGGAACACTGAAGCTTTCTTT
TRBJ1-2	TRBD1	TRBV27	NA	CASRDTGDYGYTF	TGTGCCAGCAGGGACACAGGGGACTATGGCTACACCTTC
TRBJ1-6	NA	TRBV30	NA	CACRRNYNSPLHF	TGTGCCTGCCGACGGAACTATAATTCACCCCTCCACTTT
TRBJ2-3	TRBD1	TRBV4-1	NA	CASSPWDSPPGDTQYF	TGCGCCAGCAGCCCGTGGGACAGTCCGCCGGGGGATACGCAGTATTTT
TRBJ1-5	NA	TRBV6-1	NA	CASSEVSAQPQHF	TGTGCCAGCAGTGAAGTGAGTGCTCAGCCCCAGCATTTT
TRBJ2-3	NA	TRBV7-2	NA	CASTPATDTQYF	TGTGCCAGCACCCCGGCCACAGATACGCAGTATTTT
TRBJ2-1	NA	TRBV5-5	once	CASSSGPYNEQFF	TGTGCCAGCAGCTCCGGGCCTTACAATGAGCAGTTCTTC
TRBJ2-7	NA	TRBV9	NA	CASSVAPGESYEQYF	TGTGCCAGCAGCGTAGCCCCAGGGGAGTCCTACGAGCAGTACTTC
TRBJ2-3	NA	TRBV21-1	NA	CASRPGLAGGPVETDTQYF	TGTGCCAGCAGGCCGGGACTAGCGGGAGGGCCAGTGGAGACAGATACGCAGTATTTT
TRBJ2-3	TRBD1	TRBV19	NA	CASSLLRQGGTDTQYF	TGTGCCAGTAGTCTCCTTCGACAGGGCGGCACAGATACGCAGTATTTT
TRBJ2-7	NA	TRBV25-1	NA	CASSRNYEQYF	TGTGCCAGCAGTAGAAACTACGAGCAGTACTTC
TRBJ1-2	NA	TRBV7-9	few	CASGGTGRRDYGYTF	TGTGCCAGCGGCGGTACAGGGAGACGGGACTATGGCTACACCTTC
TRBJ2-2	TRBD1	TRBV5-4	NA	CASSDSGTGAGELFF	TGTGCCAGCAGCGACTCTGGGACAGGGGCCGGGGAGCTGTTTTTT
TRBJ2-7	NA	TRBV9	few	CASSPSRPSYEQYF	TGTGCCAGCAGCCCCTCCCGGCCCTCCTACGAGCAGTACTTC
TRBJ1-3	NA	TRBV19	NA	CASSEHLSGNTIYF	TGTGCCAGTAGTGAACACCTCTCTGGAAACACCATATATTTT
TRBJ2-1	TRBD2	TRBV6-2/TRBV6-3	NA	CASSYSTSGSSEQFF	TGTGCCAGCAGTTACTCGACTAGCGGGAGTAGTGAGCAGTTCTTC
TRBJ2-3	NA	TRBV7-9	NA	CASRRDTSTDTQYF	TGTGCCAGCAGGCGGGATACTAGCACAGATACGCAGTATTTT
TRBJ2-7	TRBD2	TRBV9	NA	CASSVGSSGGDEQYF	TGTGCCAGCAGCGTAGGCTCTAGCGGGGGGGACGAGCAGTACTTC
TRBJ2-3	TRBD2	TRBV29-1	NA	CSVELGSGGSSGTDTQYF	TGCAGCGTTGAACTGGGCTCGGGGGGTAGTTCAGGGACAGATACGCAGTATTTT
TRBJ1-4	NA	TRBV6-5	NA	CASKARDINEKLFF	TGTGCCAGCAAGGCACGGGACATTAATGAAAAACTGTTTTTT
TRBJ2-1	TRBD2	TRBV7-7	NA	CASSFGGSPYNEQFF	TGTGCTAGCAGCTTCGGGGGGAGTCCCTACAATGAGCAGTTCTTC